Shown below are 9 T cell receptor beta chains from a single sample sequenced in a study of identical twins. One entry per CDR3 protein results from TCRdb running MiXCR on the 5' RACE reads. Here the sample spans roughly 290,000 distinct CDR3 sequences, more than 6.5% being singletons. These data were likewise used in another study, on yellow fever vaccine responses in identical twins.

The sample taken for sequencing was memory (CD45RO+) T cells sorted from blood. Receptors were obtained from a woman between 18 and 29 years old in good health.

This clonotype was observed a few times. V is TRBV12-3 or TRBV12-4 and J is TRBJ2-5; D gene ambiguous. Trimming took 6 bases from V and 2 from J, leaving 13 bases between them. This CDR3 has 14 residues. The CDR3 sequence is CASSWGRVQETQYF. In DNA, the CDR3 is TGTGCCAGCAGCTGGGGTCGAGTACAAGAGACCCAGTACTTC.

This clonotype has a handful of counts. The genes are TRBV4-1 and TRBJ2-1; D gene uncertain. Germline CDR1 is MGHRA and CDR2 is YSYEKL. V lost 3 bases, J lost 1 base, and 10 bases lay in between. The CDR3 sequence is 15 residues long. The chain's CDR3 is CASSHPSTSYNEQFF. The CDR3 nucleotides are TGCGCCAGCAGCCACCCCTCCACGTCCTACAATGAGCAGTTCTTC.

The chain combines TRBV7-2 with TRBJ2-1; D call uncertain. The CDR3 totals 13 residues. V was trimmed by 3 bases and J by 3 bases, leaving 6 bases between them. The germline V gene has CDR1 SGHTA and CDR2 FQGNSA. This chain's CDR3 is CASSFDHYNEQFF. The CDR3 nucleotides read TGTGCCAGCAGCTTCGACCACTACAATGAGCAGTTCTTC.

This clonotype was seen a few times. This rearrangement joins TRBV6-6 to TRBJ2-5; D is possibly TRBD1 or TRBD2 (5 bases each). This CDR3 contains 12 residues. The germline V and J ends were trimmed by 8 bases and 4 bases, with 11 bases remaining between them. CDR1 and CDR2 from the germline V gene are MNHNY and SVGAGI (reference sequence). This chain's CDR3 is CASARGGETQYF. The CDR3 DNA reads as TGTGCCAGCGCGAGGGGCGGAGAGACCCAGTACTTC.

In this sample, this clonotype turned up many times. The chain's CDR3 is CASSLEQGRNTEAFF. CDR3 DNA: TGCGCCAGCAGCTTGGAACAGGGCAGGAACACTGAAGCTTTCTTT. The V and J genes are TRBV5-1 and TRBJ1-1; D perhaps matches TRBD1 (6 bases). The ends were cut back, 0 bases at V and 1 base at J, with 10 bases in the middle. The CDR3 is 15 amino acids. CDR1 SGHRS and CDR2 YFSETQ come from the germline V gene.

This clonotype was recorded at least ten times. The chain carries TRBV29-1 and TRBJ2-3, with a tentative D call TRBD2 (6 bases). Trimming removed 7 bases from V and 3 bases from J, with 20 bases in between. Germline V CDR1 and CDR2: SQVTM, ANQGSEA. The CDR3 sequence is 15 residues long. CDR3 residues: CSAAAGPAGTDTQYF. The DNA of the CDR3 is TGCAGCGCGGCAGCGGGTCCGGCGGGGACAGATACGCAGTATTTT.

This clonotype has ten or more counts. The chain links TRBV7-8 to TRBJ2-7; TRBD1 might be the D (5 bases). V was shortened by 1 base and J by 3 bases, with 16 bases between the two germline ends. The CDR3 spans 16 residues. Germline V gives CDR1 SGHVS, CDR2 FQNEAQ. For the CDR3, the DNA is TGTGCCAGCAGCTTAGGAGCCAGGGATAAACTCTACGAGCAGTACGTC. Protein product: CASSLGARDKLYEQYV.

This clonotype was seen many times. The chain employs TRBV24-1 and TRBJ2-2, with D possibly TRBD2 on 7 matching bases. CDR3 length: 16 amino acids. V lost 0 bases to trimming and J lost 4 bases, with 11 bases between them. Germline V gene data show CDR1 as KGHDR and CDR2 as SFDVKD. CDR3 in amino acids: CATSDLDAGATGELFF. The CDR3 bases are TGTGCCACCAGTGATTTGGATGCGGGGGCCACCGGGGAGCTGTTTTTT.

This clonotype was recorded many times. The rearrangement uses TRBV5-1 and TRBJ2-7; a weak D match, TRBD1 (6 bases). Trimming pared 3 bases from V and 0 bases from J, leaving 13 bases between. Germline-derived CDR1 and CDR2 are SGHRS and YFSETQ. This CDR3 spans 15 amino acids. CDR3 region: CASSSWTESSYEQYF. CDR3 in DNA: TGCGCCAGCAGCTCTTGGACAGAAAGCTCCTACGAGCAGTACTTC. The entire variable domain, with the rest obtained from reference TRBV5-1 and TRBJ2-7, is as follows: KAGVTQTPRYLIKTRGQQVTLSCSPISGHRSVSWYQQTPGQGLQFLFEYFSETQRNKGNFPGRFSGRQFSNSRSEMNVSTLELGDSALYLCASSSWTESSYEQYFGPGTRLTVT.